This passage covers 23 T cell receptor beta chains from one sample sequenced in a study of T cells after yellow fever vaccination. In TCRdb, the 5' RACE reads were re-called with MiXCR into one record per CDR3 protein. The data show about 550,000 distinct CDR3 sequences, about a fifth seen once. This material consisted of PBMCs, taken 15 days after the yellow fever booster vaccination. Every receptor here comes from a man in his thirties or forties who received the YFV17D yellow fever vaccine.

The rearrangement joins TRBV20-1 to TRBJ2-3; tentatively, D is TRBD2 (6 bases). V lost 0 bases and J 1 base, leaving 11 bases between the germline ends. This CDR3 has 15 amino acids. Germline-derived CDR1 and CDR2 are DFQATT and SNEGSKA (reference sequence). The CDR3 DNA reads TGCAGTGCTAGAGAGCGCGGGGACCGCACAGATACGCAGTATTTT. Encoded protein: CSARERGDRTDTQYF.

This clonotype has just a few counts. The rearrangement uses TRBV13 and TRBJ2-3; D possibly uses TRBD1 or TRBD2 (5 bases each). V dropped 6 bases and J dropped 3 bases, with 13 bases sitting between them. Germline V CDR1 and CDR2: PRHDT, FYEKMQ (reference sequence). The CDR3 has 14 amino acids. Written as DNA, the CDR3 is TGTGCCAGCAGACCCGAAGAGGGGACAGATACGCAGTATTTT. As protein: CASRPEEGTDTQYF.

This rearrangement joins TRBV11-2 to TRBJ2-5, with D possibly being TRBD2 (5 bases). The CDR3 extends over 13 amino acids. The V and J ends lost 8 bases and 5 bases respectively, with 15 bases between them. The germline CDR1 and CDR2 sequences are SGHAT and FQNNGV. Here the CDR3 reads CASSTRARETQYF. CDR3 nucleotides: TGTGCCAGCTCCACTAGGGCCCGGGAGACCCAGTACTTC. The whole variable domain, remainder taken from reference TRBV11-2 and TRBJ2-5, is EAGVAQSPRYKIIEKRQSVAFWCNPISGHATLYWYQQILGQGPKLLIQFQNNGVVDDSQLPKDRFSAERLKGVDSTLKIQPAKLEDSAVYLCASSTRARETQYFGPGTRLLVL.

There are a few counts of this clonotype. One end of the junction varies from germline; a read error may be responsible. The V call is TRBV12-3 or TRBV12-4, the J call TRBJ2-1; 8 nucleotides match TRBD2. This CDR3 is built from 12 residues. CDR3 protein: CASTTSSGPQIF. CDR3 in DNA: TGTGCCAGCACCACCTCTAGCGGGCCGCAGATCTTC.

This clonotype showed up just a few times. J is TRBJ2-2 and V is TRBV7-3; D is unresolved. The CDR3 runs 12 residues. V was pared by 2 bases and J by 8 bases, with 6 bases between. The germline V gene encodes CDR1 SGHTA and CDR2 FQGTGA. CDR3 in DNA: TGTGCCAGCAGCTTAGTCCAGGGGGAGCTGTTTTTT. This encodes CASSLVQGELFF.

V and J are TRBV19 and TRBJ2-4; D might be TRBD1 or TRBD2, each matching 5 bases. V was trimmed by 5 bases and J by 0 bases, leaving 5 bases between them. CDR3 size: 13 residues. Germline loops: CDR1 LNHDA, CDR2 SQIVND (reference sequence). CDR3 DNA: TGTGCCAGTAGTGGGGGAGCCAAAAACATTCAGTACTTC. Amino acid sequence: CASSGGAKNIQYF.

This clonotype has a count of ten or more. DNA of the CDR3: TGCAGCGTCGGGGGGACAGGGTCGGATGGCTACACCTTC. Its translation is CSVGGTGSDGYTF. The chain carries TRBV29-1 and TRBJ1-2, with 9 nucleotides matching TRBD1. Germline V gives CDR1 SQVTM, CDR2 ANQGSEA. The CDR3 spans 13 residues. V dropped 6 bases and J dropped 6; count of bases not matched to a gene: 8.

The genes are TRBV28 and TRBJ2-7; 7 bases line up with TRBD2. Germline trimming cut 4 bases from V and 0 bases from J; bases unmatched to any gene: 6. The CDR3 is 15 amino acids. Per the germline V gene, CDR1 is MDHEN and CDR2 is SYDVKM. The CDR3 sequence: CASSSAGPPSYEQYF. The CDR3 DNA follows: TGTGCCAGCAGTTCAGCGGGGCCCCCCTCCTACGAGCAGTACTTC.

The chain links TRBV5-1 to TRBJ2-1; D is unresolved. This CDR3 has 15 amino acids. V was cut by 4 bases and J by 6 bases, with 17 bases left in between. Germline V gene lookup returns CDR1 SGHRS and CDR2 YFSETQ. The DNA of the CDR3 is TGCGCCAGCAGCATTCCGGCAAGGGAACTCAATGAGCAGTTCTTC. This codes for CASSIPARELNEQFF.

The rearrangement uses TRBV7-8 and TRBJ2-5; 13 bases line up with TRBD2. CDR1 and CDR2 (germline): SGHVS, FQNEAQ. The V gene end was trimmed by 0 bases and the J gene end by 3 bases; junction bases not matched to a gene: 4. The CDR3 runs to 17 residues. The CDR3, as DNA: TGTGCCAGCAGCTTAGCGTGGACTAGCGGGAGTAAAGAGACCCAGTACTTC. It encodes CASSLAWTSGSKETQYF.

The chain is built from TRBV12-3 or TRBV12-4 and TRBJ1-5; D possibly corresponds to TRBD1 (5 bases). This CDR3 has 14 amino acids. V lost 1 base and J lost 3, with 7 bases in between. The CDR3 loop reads CASSLGQYNQPQHF. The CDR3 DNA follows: TGTGCCAGCAGTTTAGGACAGTACAATCAGCCCCAGCATTTT.

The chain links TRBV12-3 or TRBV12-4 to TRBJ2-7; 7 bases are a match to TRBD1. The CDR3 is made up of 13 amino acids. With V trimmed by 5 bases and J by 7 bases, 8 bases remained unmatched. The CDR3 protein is CASSPRRQGEQYF. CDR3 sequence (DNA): TGTGCCAGCAGTCCCCGTCGACAGGGAGAGCAGTACTTC.

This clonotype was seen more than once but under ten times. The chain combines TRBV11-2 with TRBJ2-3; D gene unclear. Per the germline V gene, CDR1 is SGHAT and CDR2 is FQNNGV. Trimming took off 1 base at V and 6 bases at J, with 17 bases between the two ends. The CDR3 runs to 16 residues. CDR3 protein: CASSLGRLFGSDTQYF. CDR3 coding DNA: TGTGCCAGCAGCTTAGGGCGTCTATTCGGATCGGATACGCAGTATTTT. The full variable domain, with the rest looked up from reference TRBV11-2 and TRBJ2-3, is EAGVAQSPRYKIIEKRQSVAFWCNPISGHATLYWYQQILGQGPKLLIQFQNNGVVDDSQLPKDRFSAERLKGVDSTLKIQPAKLEDSAVYLCASSLGRLFGSDTQYFGPGTRLTVL.

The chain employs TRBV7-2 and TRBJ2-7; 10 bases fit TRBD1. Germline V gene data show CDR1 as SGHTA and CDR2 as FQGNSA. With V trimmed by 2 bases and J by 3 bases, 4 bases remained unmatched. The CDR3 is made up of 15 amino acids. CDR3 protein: CASSLSGQGGYEQYF. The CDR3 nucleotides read TGTGCCAGCAGCTTATCCGGACAGGGGGGCTACGAGCAGTACTTC.

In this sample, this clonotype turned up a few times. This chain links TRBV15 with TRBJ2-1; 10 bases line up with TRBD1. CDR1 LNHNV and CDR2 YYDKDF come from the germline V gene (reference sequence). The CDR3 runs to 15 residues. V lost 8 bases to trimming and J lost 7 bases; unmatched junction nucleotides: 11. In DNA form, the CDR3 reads TGTGCCACCCAGACGGGGGGACAGGGGCTAAATGAGCAGTTCTTC. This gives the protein CATQTGGQGLNEQFF. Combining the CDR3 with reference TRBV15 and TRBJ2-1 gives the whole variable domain DAMVIQNPRYQVTQFGKPVTLSCSQTLNHNVMYWYQQKSSQAPKLLFHYYDKDFNNEADTPDNFQSRRPNTSFCFLDIRSPGLGDTAMYLCATQTGGQGLNEQFFGPGTRLTVL.

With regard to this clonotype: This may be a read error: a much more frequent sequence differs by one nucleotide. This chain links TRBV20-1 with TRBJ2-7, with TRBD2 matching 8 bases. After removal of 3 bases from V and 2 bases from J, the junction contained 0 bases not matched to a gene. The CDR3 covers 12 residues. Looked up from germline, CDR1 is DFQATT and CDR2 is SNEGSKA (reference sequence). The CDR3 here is CSASGGAYEQYF. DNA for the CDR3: TGCAGTGCTAGCGGGGGGGCCTACGAGCAGTACTTC.

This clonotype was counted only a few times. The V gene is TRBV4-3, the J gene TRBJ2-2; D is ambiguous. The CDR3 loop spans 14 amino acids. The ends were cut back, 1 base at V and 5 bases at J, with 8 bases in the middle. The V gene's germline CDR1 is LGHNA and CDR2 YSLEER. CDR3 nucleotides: TGCGCCAGCAGCCAAGTTACCAGGACCGGGGAGCTGTTTTTT. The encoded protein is CASSQVTRTGELFF.

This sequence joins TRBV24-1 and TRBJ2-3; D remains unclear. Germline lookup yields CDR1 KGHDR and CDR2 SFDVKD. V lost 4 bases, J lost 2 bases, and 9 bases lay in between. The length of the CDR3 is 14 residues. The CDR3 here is CATSDPRTTDTQYF. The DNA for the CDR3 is TGTGCCACCAGTGACCCCAGGACCACAGATACGCAGTATTTT.

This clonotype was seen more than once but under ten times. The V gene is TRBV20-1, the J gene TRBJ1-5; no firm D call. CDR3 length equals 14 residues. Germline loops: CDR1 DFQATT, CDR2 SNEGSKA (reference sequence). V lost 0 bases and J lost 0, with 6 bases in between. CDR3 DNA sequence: TGCAGTGCTAGAGATCGCATTAGCAATCAGCCCCAGCATTTT. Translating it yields CSARDRISNQPQHF.

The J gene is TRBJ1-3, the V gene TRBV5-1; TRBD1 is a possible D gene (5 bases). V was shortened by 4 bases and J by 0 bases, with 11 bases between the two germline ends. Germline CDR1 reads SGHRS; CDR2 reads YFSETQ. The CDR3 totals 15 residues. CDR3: CASSVDSFSGNTIYF. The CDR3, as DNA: TGCGCCAGCAGCGTCGACAGTTTCTCTGGAAACACCATATATTTT.

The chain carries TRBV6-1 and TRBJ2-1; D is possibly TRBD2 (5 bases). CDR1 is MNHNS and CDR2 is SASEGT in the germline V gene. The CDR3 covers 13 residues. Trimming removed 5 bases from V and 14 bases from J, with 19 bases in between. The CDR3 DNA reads TGTGCCAGCAGTCGGCCCAATCGGGATCTGGAGTTCTTC. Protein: CASSRPNRDLEFF.

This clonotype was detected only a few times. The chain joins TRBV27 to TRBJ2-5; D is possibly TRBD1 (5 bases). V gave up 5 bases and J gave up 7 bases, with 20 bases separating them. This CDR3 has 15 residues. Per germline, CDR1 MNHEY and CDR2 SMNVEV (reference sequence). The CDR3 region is CASSPAVLGPRTQYF. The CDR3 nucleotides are TGTGCCAGCAGTCCAGCCGTGTTGGGGCCAAGGACCCAGTACTTC.

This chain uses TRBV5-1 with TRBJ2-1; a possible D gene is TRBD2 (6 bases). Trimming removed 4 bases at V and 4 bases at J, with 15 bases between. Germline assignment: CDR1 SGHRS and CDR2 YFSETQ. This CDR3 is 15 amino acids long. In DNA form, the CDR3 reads TGCGCCAGCAGCCCGAGATCTAGCGTATACAATGAGCAGTTCTTC. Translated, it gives CASSPRSSVYNEQFF. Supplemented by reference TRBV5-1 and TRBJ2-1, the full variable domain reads KAGVTQTPRYLIKTRGQQVTLSCSPISGHRSVSWYQQTPGQGLQFLFEYFSETQRNKGNFPGRFSGRQFSNSRSEMNVSTLELGDSALYLCASSPRSSVYNEQFFGPGTRLTVL.